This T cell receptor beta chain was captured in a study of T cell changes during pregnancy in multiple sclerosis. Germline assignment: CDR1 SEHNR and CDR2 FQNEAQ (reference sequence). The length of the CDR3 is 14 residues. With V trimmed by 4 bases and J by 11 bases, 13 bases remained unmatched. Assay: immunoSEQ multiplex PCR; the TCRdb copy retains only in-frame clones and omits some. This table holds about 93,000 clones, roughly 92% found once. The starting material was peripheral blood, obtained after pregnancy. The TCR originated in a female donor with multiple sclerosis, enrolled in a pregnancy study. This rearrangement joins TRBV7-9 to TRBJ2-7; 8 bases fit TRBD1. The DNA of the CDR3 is TGTGCCAGCAGCTGGGTCGGAGACAGGGGAAGGAAGTACTTC. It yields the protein CASSWVGDRGRKYF.